These 28 T cell receptor beta chains originate from one sample sequenced in a study of T-cell memory formation after mild COVID-19. Using its own MiXCR run on the 5' RACE reads, TCRdb lists one record per CDR3 protein. Of about 180,000 distinct CDR3 sequences listed, roughly 17% are singletons. Sequencing used PBMCs or a T cell subset sorted from them (not recorded which). All receptors come from an adult woman who had mild COVID-19 (a few samples of this study predate the infection). Cell type and time point are not known.

The gene calls are TRBV3-1 and TRBJ2-2; D unclear. The CDR3 consists of 13 residues. Trimming cost V 2 bases and J 3 bases, with 4 bases left between them. Per the germline V gene, CDR1 is LGHDT and CDR2 is YNNKEL (reference sequence). CDR3 in amino acids: CASSQPHTGELFF. For the CDR3, the DNA is TGTGCCAGCAGCCAACCACACACCGGGGAGCTGTTTTTT.

The chain links TRBV2 to TRBJ2-5, with unresolved D. Between the trimmed V and J ends, which lost 8 bases and 0 bases, there was a span of 13 bases. The length of the CDR3 is 14 residues. Per germline, CDR1 SNHLY and CDR2 FYNNEI. CDR3 sequence: CASLGNSYQETQYF. For the CDR3, the DNA is TGTGCCAGCCTTGGGAATTCATACCAAGAGACCCAGTACTTC.

V gene TRBV20-1 combines with J gene TRBJ2-1; D gene unclear. In germline, CDR1 is DFQATT, CDR2 SNEGSKA (reference sequence). V lost 5 bases and J 2 bases, leaving 16 bases between the germline ends. The CDR3 covers 15 residues. CDR3 sequence (DNA): TGCAGTGCTCCAGTTACGGGTTCTGCCTACAATGAGCAGTTCTTC. It codes for CSAPVTGSAYNEQFF.

V gene TRBV6-5 combines with J gene TRBJ1-6; no clear D gene. The CDR3 consists of 15 residues. Trimming took off 0 bases at V and 6 bases at J, with 9 bases between the two ends. The V gene's germline CDR1 is MNHEY and CDR2 SVGAGI. CDR3: CASSYSMRANSPLHF. The CDR3 nucleotides read TGTGCCAGCAGTTACTCCATGAGGGCTAATTCACCCCTCCACTTT.

The J gene is TRBJ2-1, the V gene TRBV6-2 or TRBV6-3; D is possibly TRBD2 (6 bases). The ends were cut back, 5 bases at V and 9 bases at J, with 11 bases in the middle. The CDR3 totals 12 residues. CDR1 and CDR2 (germline): MNHEY, SVGEGT. CDR3 sequence: CASSQTGSEQFF. CDR3 DNA: TGTGCCAGCAGTCAAACCGGGAGTGAGCAGTTCTTC.

This clonotype was seen only a few times. The J gene is TRBJ1-2, the V gene TRBV6-6; TRBD1 matches 9 bases. CDR1 MNHNY and CDR2 SVGAGI come from the germline V gene (reference sequence). The CDR3 loop spans 15 amino acids. J was trimmed by 1 base and V by 5 bases; bases with no gene match: 5. The CDR3 region has the DNA TGTGCCAGCAGTCCCGGGACAGGGAATAACTATGGCTACACCTTC. It encodes CASSPGTGNNYGYTF.

This clonotype was seen a handful of times. The chain joins TRBV5-1 to TRBJ2-7; 9 nucleotides align to TRBD2. Germline V gene data show CDR1 as SGHRS and CDR2 as YFSETQ. Trimming at V came to 0 bases and at J to 3 bases, leaving 7 bases not matched to a gene. The CDR3 covers 16 residues. The CDR3 bases are TGCGCCAGCAGCTTGGACATGGCTAGCGGGGTCTACGAGCAGTACTTC. This codes for CASSLDMASGVYEQYF.

There are many counts of this clonotype. The chain couples TRBV20-1 to TRBJ2-7; 7 bases match TRBD1. The germline V gene has CDR1 DFQATT and CDR2 SNEGSKA (reference sequence). Trimming took 7 bases from V and 5 from J; bases not matched to a gene: 11. This CDR3 is 13 amino acids long. Here the CDR3 DNA reads TGCAGTGTCCCGGGACAGCCGACTAACGAGCAGTACTTC. This encodes CSVPGQPTNEQYF.

This clonotype was seen a few times. This chain uses TRBV19 with TRBJ1-1, with D perhaps matching TRBD1 (5 bases). Trimming pared 5 bases from V and 1 base from J, leaving 11 bases between. Germline V gene lookup returns CDR1 LNHDA and CDR2 SQIVND (reference sequence). This CDR3 is 14 amino acids long. Here the CDR3 reads CASSLDNWNTEAFF. In DNA form, the CDR3 reads TGTGCCAGTAGTTTGGACAACTGGAACACTGAAGCTTTCTTT.

The chain links TRBV29-1 to TRBJ2-1; TRBD2 matches 7 bases. The CDR3 totals 15 residues. The V gene's germline CDR1 is SQVTM and CDR2 ANQGSEA. Trimming took 6 bases from V and 8 from J; bases not matched to a gene: 16. In DNA, the CDR3 is TGCAGCGTCACGGCAGGGTGGACTAGTCGGGATGAGCAGTTCTTC. As protein: CSVTAGWTSRDEQFF.

This clonotype was counted only a few times. This sequence joins TRBV30 and TRBJ1-2; the D gene is possibly TRBD1 (5 bases). There are 14 residues in the CDR3. Germline V gene lookup returns CDR1 GTSNPN and CDR2 SVGIG (reference sequence). Between the trimmed V and J ends, which lost 5 bases and 4 bases, there was a span of 17 bases. CDR3 residues: CAWSRSRATYGYTF. The CDR3 nucleotides are TGTGCCTGGTCCCGTAGCAGGGCGACCTATGGCTACACCTTC.

The chain has TRBV5-1 and TRBJ2-1; possibly TRBD1 for D (6 bases). Trimming pared 3 bases from V and 9 bases from J, leaving 16 bases between. Germline-derived CDR1 and CDR2 are SGHRS and YFSETQ. The CDR3 runs to 14 residues. For the CDR3, the DNA is TGCGCCAGCAGCTCCCAGGACAGCCGCCTTGAGCAGTTCTTC. Amino acid sequence: CASSSQDSRLEQFF. The full variable domain, rest sourced from reference TRBV5-1 and TRBJ2-1, is KAGVTQTPRYLIKTRGQQVTLSCSPISGHRSVSWYQQTPGQGLQFLFEYFSETQRNKGNFPGRFSGRQFSNSRSEMNVSTLELGDSALYLCASSSQDSRLEQFFGPGTRLTVL.

This clonotype was detected only a few times. The chain recombines TRBV20-1 with TRBJ1-2, with 10 positions matching TRBD1. Germline values: CDR1 DFQATT, CDR2 SNEGSKA (reference sequence). The CDR3 loop spans 11 amino acids. CDR3 nucleotide sequence: TGCAGCGCCGACAGGGGGCATGGCTACACCTTC. Amino acid sequence: CSADRGHGYTF.

The chain uses TRBV7-8 and TRBJ1-1, with D unclear. CDR3 length: 15 amino acids. The V end was cut by 1 base, the J end by 1 base, with 10 bases between. Germline V gives CDR1 SGHVS, CDR2 FQNEAQ. The CDR3 DNA is TGTGCCAGCAGCTTAGAGGTCCAGCCGAACACTGAAGCTTTCTTT. It codes for CASSLEVQPNTEAFF.

This clonotype has only a few counts. The genes are TRBV15 and TRBJ2-7; TRBD2 agrees at 8 bases. CDR3 length equals 18 residues. V shed 1 base and J 0 bases; nucleotides not matched to a gene: 11. CDR1 and CDR2 (germline): LNHNV, YYDKDF (reference sequence). In DNA form, the CDR3 reads TGTGCCACCAGCAGAGCCACTCCTAGAGGGACTAGCTCCTACGAGCAGTACTTC. It yields the protein CATSRATPRGTSSYEQYF. Based on the CDR3 plus reference TRBV15 and TRBJ2-7, the full variable domain is DAMVIQNPRYQVTQFGKPVTLSCSQTLNHNVMYWYQQKSSQAPKLLFHYYDKDFNNEADTPDNFQSRRPNTSFCFLDIRSPGLGDTAMYLCATSRATPRGTSSYEQYFGPGTRLTVT.

This clonotype has just a few counts. This chain links TRBV20-1 with TRBJ2-1; D may be TRBD2 (5 bases). Germline V gives CDR1 DFQATT, CDR2 SNEGSKA (reference sequence). The CDR3 contains 16 residues. Trimming left V 0 bases short and J 7 bases short, with 19 bases between. The CDR3 DNA sequence: TGCAGTGCTAGAGAGTGGCGACCCCGGGGAAGGAATGAGCAGTTCTTC. Translation gives CSAREWRPRGRNEQFF.

This clonotype was picked up a small number of times. The chain combines TRBV24-1 with TRBJ2-1; TRBD2 aligns across 12 bases. CDR1 is KGHDR, CDR2 SFDVKD, per germline. The CDR3 spans 17 residues. V shed 5 bases and J 2 bases; nucleotides not matched to a gene: 6. This CDR3 is CATSASGGVGTYNEQFF. The CDR3 coding sequence is TGTGCCACCAGTGCTAGCGGGGGGGTCGGAACCTACAATGAGCAGTTCTTC.

The V call is TRBV5-6, the J call TRBJ2-7; TRBD2 matches at 7 bases. The CDR3 covers 17 residues. V lost 0 bases to trimming and J lost 3 bases; unmatched junction nucleotides: 12. Germline V lookup: CDR1 SGHDT, CDR2 YYEEEE. CDR3 DNA sequence: TGTGCCAGCAGCTTGGAGGGTCAGGGACTAAAAATCTACGAGCAGTACTTC. As protein: CASSLEGQGLKIYEQYF.

A few counts support this clonotype. The chain employs TRBV7-3 and TRBJ1-6, with TRBD1 as a possible D gene (5 bases). This CDR3 region has 16 residues. CDR1 and CDR2 (germline): SGHTA, FQGTGA. V was shortened by 1 base and J by 1 base, with 8 bases between the two germline ends. CDR3 sequence reads: CASSLMGESYNSPLHF. The CDR3 DNA reads TGTGCCAGCAGCTTAATGGGGGAATCCTATAATTCACCCCTCCACTTT.

This clonotype was picked up one time. The gene calls are TRBV7-3 and TRBJ2-3; 7 bases are a match to TRBD2. The ends lost 1 base at V and 1 base at J; junction bases unmatched: 2. Germline CDR1 and CDR2: SGHTA and FQGTGA. The CDR3 totals 15 residues. The CDR3, as DNA: TGTGCCAGCAGCTTAAAGAGCGGGGGCACAGATACGCAGTATTTT. This translates into CASSLKSGGTDTQYF.

In this sample, this clonotype turned up many times. In DNA, the CDR3 is TGCAGTGCTAAGAGAGTTCCTGGGGCCAACGTCCTGACTTTC. Translation: CSAKRVPGANVLTF. This chain connects TRBV20-1 to TRBJ2-6; D ambiguous. Deletions cut 4 bases from V and 2 bases from J, with 9 bases between. The CDR3 is 14 residues long. CDR1 and CDR2 from the germline V gene are DFQATT and SNEGSKA (reference sequence).

The V call is TRBV6-1, the J call TRBJ1-5; D gene uncertain. The ends were cut back, 4 bases at V and 10 bases at J, with 8 bases in the middle. The CDR3 sequence is 11 residues long. CDR1 is MNHNS, CDR2 SASEGT, per germline. The CDR3 region has the DNA TGTGCCAGCAGTGTCACCGGACCCCAGCATTTT. Translated: CASSVTGPQHF.

This clonotype occurred a few times. The V gene is TRBV11-2, the J gene TRBJ1-2; 8 nucleotides match TRBD1. This CDR3 is 15 amino acids long. V lost 4 bases, J lost 4 bases, and 8 bases stayed unmatched. Germline values: CDR1 SGHAT, CDR2 FQNNGV. CDR3 DNA: TGTGCCAGCAGCTCCGCCGGGACAGGAGCCTATGGCTACACCTTC. It yields the protein CASSSAGTGAYGYTF.

The chain uses TRBV18 and TRBJ2-5, with 7 bases lining up with TRBD1. Looked up from germline, CDR1 is KGHSH and CDR2 is LQKENI. The CDR3 is made up of 13 amino acids. J gave up 6 bases and V 4 bases, and 5 bases lay outside the gene matches. CDR3 loop: CASSLDREQTQYF. DNA of the CDR3: TGTGCCAGCTCACTCGACAGGGAGCAGACCCAGTACTTC. Full variable domain (outside the CDR3, taken from reference TRBV18 and TRBJ2-5): NAGVMQNPRHLVRRRGQEARLRCSPMKGHSHVYWYRQLPEEGLKFMVYLQKENIIDESGMPKERFSAEFPKEGPSILRIQQVVRGDSAAYFCASSLDREQTQYFGPGTRLLVL.

The chain carries TRBV20-1 and TRBJ1-5, with D hard to call. CDR3 length: 12 amino acids. Trimming removed 5 bases at V and 2 bases at J, with 7 bases between. Germline-derived CDR1 and CDR2 are DFQATT and SNEGSKA (reference sequence). The CDR3 here is CSAGPGNQPQHF. DNA of the CDR3: TGCAGTGCTGGCCCGGGCAATCAGCCCCAGCATTTT.

The V gene is TRBV20-1, the J gene TRBJ2-7; 10 bases line up with TRBD2. V lost 4 bases, J lost 3 bases, and 6 bases stayed unmatched. From germline, CDR1 is DFQATT and CDR2 SNEGSKA (reference sequence). The CDR3 has 14 residues. The CDR3 here is CSANGGTSVYEQYF. The CDR3 coding sequence is TGCAGTGCTAACGGGGGGACTAGCGTCTACGAGCAGTACTTC.

This clonotype was recorded a few times. This chain joins TRBV12-3 or TRBV12-4 and TRBJ2-5; maybe TRBD1 (6 bases). V lost 5 bases and J lost 5, with 12 bases in between. This CDR3 is 13 amino acids long. DNA of the CDR3: TGTGCCAGCAGTCCCAGGGGCGGGGAGACCCAGTACTTC. Its translation: CASSPRGGETQYF.

The chain is built from TRBV14 and TRBJ1-1; the D is unclear. This CDR3 has 13 amino acids. CDR1 is SGHDN, CDR2 FVKESK, per germline. Between the trimmed V and J ends, which lost 9 bases and 0 bases, there was a span of 11 bases. The CDR3 region has the DNA TGTGCCAGTATGCGGGTGATGAACACTGAAGCTTTCTTT. It is translated as CASMRVMNTEAFF.